This TCR beta chain was sequenced in a study of Graves' ophthalmopathy and Graves' hyperthyroidism. The CDR3 runs 14 residues. The V segment lost 7 bases and the J segment 1 base; nucleotides outside the gene matches: 5. Amplification targeted the TCR beta CDR3 regions, with RNA transcripts as the source material. RT-PCR was first run with HTBI primers, then multiplex PCR in a second round. Each CDR3 protein gets one entry after TCRdb re-called the multiplex PCR reads with MiXCR. Of hundreds of thousands of distinct CDR3 sequences detected, 15% appear once; the ten largest clones hold around 7%. This clonotype was counted at least ten times.

The receptor comes from a woman younger than 30 with stable Graves' hyperthyroidism. The source material was peripheral blood. This chain joins TRBV12-3 or TRBV12-4 and TRBJ2-7, with TRBD1 identical over 9 bases. The CDR3 spells CASTPGQGSYEQYF. The CDR3 coding sequence is TGTGCCAGCACCCCGGGACAGGGATCCTACGAGCAGTACTTC.